The clone carrying this T cell receptor beta chain shows up as medium-sized by frequency. The antigen is unknown. Enrichment for total CD8+ T cells was performed by negative magnetic separation. These data originate in a study of human CD8 memory T cell subsets. Study-level results: Diversity was similarly high in stem-like memory and precursor exhausted T cells, which was not the case for effector memory cells.

The TCR beta sequencing libraries came from UMI-labeled 5' RACE. TCRdb reprocessed the 5' RACE reads and stores each CDR3 protein as one record, lacking DNA. The table counts about 10,000 distinct CDR3 sequences; roughly 9% lies in the top ten. The sample was CD8+ stem-like memory T cells (TSCM and TCM) sorted from PBMCs. Subset indicated: stem-like memory CD8 T cells (TSTEM), CCR7+ PD-1- TIGIT-. This sequence originates from a human donor in good health.

The CDR3 is CASSLVGTTNTGELFF. The chain couples TRBV7-9 to TRBJ2-2; with no DNA, the TCRdb D assignment of TRBD2 cannot be verified. From germline, CDR1 is SEHNR and CDR2 FQNEAQ (reference sequence). CDR3 length: 16 amino acids.